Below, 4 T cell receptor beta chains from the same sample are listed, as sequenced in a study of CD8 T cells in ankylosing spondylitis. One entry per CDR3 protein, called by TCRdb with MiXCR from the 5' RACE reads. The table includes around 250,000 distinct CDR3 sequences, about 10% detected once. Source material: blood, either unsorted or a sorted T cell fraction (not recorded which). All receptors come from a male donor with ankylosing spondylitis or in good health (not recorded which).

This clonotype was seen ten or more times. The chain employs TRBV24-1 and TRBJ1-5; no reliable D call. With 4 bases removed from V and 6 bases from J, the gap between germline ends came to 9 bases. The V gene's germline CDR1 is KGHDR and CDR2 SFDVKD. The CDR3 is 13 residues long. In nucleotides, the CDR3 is TGTGCCACCAGTGACGGCGACGGTCAGCCCCAGCATTTT. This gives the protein CATSDGDGQPQHF.

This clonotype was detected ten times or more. DNA of the CDR3: TGCAGCGTGTACAAGAGCCCAGGTGAGCAGTACTTC. Translated, it gives CSVYKSPGEQYF. The chain employs TRBV29-1 and TRBJ2-7; D is unclear. Germline V gene sequence: CDR1 SQVTM, CDR2 ANQGSEA. V was clipped by 6 bases and J by 7 bases, with 16 bases between them. The CDR3 extends over 12 amino acids.

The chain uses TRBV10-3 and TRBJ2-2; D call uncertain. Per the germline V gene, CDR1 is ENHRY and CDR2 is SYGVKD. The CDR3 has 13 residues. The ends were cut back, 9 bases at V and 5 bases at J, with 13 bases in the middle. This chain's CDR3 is CAMEMGLTGELFF. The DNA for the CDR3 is TGTGCCATGGAAATGGGGTTAACCGGGGAGCTGTTTTTT.

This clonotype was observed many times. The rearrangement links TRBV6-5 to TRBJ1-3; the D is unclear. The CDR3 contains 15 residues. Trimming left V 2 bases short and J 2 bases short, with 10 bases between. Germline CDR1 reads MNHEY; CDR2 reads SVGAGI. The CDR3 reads CASSYDLSPGNTIYF. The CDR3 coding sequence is TGTGCCAGCAGTTACGACCTTTCTCCTGGAAACACCATATATTTT.